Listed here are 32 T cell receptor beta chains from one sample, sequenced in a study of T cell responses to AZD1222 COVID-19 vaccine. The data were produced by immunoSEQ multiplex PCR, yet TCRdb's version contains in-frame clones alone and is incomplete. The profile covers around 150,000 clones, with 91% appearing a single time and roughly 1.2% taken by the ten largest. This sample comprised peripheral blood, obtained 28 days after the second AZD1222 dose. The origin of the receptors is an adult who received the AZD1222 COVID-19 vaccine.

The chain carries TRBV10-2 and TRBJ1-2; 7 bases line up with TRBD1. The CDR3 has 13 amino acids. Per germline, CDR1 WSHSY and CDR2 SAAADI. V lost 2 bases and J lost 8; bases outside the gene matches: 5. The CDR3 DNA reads TGCGCCAGCAGTGAGGGAAAGGGGGCCGGCTACACCTTC. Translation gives CASSEGKGAGYTF.

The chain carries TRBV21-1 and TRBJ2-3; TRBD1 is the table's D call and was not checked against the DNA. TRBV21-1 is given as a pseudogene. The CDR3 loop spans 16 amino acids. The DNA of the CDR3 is TGTGCCAGCAGCAAGTTTAAACCCAGGGGCACAGATACGCAGTATTTT. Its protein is CASSKFKPRGTDTQYF.

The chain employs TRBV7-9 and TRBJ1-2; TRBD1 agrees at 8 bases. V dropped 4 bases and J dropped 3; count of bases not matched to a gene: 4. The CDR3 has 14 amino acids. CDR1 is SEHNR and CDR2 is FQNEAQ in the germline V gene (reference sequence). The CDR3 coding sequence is TGTGCCAGCAGCTCCTCGGACAGGGACTATGGCTACACCTTC. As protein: CASSSSDRDYGYTF.

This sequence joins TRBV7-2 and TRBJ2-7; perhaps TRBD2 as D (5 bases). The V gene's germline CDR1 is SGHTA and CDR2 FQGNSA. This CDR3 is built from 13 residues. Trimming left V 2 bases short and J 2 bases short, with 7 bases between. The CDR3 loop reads CASSLYSAYEQYF. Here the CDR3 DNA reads TGTGCCAGCAGCTTATATAGCGCCTACGAGCAGTACTTC.

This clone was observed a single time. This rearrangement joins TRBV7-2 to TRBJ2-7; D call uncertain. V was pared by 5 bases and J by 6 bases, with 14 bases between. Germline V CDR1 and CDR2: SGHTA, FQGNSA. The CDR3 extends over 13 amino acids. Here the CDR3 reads CASSQAFASEQYF. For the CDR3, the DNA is TGTGCCAGCAGCCAGGCCTTCGCCAGCGAGCAGTACTTC. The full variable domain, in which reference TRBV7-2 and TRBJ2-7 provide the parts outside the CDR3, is GAGVSQSPSNKVTEKGKDVELRCDPISGHTALYWYRQSLGQGLEFLIYFQGNSAPDKSGLPSDRFSAERTGGSVSTLTIQRTQQEDSAVYLCASSQAFASEQYFGPGTRLTVT.

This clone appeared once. The CDR3 loop is CASSLSRGGLAGDEQYF. CDR3 in DNA: TGCGCCAGCAGCTTGAGTAGGGGAGGGCTAGCGGGAGACGAGCAGTACTTC. V is TRBV5-1 and J is TRBJ2-7; the match to TRBD2 covers 10 bases. There are 17 residues in the CDR3. Germline CDR1 SGHRS, CDR2 YFSETQ. J lost 5 bases, V lost 1 base, and 12 bases had no gene match.

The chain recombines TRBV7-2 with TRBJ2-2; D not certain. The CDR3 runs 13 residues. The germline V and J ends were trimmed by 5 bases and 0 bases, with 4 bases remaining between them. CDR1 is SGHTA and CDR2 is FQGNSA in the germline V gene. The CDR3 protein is CASSRSNTGELFF. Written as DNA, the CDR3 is TGTGCCAGCAGCCGATCGAACACCGGGGAGCTGTTTTTT.

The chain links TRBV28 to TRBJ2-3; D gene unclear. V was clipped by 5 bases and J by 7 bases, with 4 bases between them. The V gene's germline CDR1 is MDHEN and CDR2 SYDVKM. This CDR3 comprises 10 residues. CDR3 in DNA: TGTGCCAGCAGTGACTATACGCAGTATTTT. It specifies CASSDYTQYF.

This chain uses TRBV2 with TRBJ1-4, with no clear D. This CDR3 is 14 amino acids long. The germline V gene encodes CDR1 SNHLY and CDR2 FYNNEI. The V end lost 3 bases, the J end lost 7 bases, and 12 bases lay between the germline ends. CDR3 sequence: CASSEWGIGEKLFF. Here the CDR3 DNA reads TGTGCCAGCAGTGAGTGGGGAATTGGTGAAAAACTGTTTTTT.

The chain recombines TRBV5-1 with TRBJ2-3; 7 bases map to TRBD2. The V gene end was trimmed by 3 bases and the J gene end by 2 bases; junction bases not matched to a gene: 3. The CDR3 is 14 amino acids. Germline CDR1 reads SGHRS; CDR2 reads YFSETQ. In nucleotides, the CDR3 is TGCGCCAGCAGCTGGGACTACTTCACAGATACGCAGTATTTT. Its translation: CASSWDYFTDTQYF.

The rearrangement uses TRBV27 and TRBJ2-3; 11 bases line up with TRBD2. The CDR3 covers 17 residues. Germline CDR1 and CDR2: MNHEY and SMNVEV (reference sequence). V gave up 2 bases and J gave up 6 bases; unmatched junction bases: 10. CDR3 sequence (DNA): TGTGCCAGCAGTTTAGCTCAGGCTAGCGGGGGGACGGATACGCAGTATTTT. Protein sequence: CASSLAQASGGTDTQYF.

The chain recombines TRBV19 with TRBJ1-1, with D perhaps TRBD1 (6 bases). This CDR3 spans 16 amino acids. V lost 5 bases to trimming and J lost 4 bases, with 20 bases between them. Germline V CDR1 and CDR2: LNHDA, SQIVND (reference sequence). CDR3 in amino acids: CASSLGAWGLGTEAFF. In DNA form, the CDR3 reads TGTGCCAGTAGTCTGGGCGCCTGGGGGCTGGGCACTGAAGCTTTCTTT.

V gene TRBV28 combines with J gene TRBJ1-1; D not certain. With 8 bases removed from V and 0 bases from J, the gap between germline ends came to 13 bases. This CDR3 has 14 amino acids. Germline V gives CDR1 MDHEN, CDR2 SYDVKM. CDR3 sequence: CASLVGAMNTEAFF. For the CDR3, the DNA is TGTGCCAGCCTCGTGGGTGCCATGAACACTGAAGCTTTCTTT. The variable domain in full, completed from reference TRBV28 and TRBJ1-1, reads DVKVTQSSRYLVKRTGEKVFLECVQDMDHENMFWYRQDPGLGLRLIYFSYDVKMKEKGDIPEGYSVSREKKERFSLILESASTNQTSMYLCASLVGAMNTEAFFGQGTRLTVV.

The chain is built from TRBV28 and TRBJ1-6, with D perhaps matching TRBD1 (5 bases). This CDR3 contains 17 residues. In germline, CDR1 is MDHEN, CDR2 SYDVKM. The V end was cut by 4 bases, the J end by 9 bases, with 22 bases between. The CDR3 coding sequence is TGTGCCAGCAGTTATACCCCGGTCAGGGAAAACGGTTCACCCCTCCACTTT. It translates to CASSYTPVRENGSPLHF.

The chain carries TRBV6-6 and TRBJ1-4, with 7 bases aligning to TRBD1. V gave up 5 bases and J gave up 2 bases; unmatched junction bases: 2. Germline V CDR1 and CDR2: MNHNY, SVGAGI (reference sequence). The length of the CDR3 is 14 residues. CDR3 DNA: TGTGCCAGCAGTCCGGACAGGACTAATGAAAAACTGTTTTTT. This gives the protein CASSPDRTNEKLFF.

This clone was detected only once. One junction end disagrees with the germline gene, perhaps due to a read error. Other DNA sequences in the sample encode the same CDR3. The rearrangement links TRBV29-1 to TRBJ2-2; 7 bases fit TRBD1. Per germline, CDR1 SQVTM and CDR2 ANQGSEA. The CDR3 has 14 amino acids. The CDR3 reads CSVRQGRDTGELFF. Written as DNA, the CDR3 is TGCAGCGTTAGACAGGGTAGGGACACCGGGGAACTGTTTTTT.

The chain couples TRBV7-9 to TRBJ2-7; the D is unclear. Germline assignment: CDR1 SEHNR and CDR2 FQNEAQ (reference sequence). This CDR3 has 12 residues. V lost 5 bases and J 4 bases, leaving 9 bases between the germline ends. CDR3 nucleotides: TGTGCCAGCAGCCCGTTACTTTACGAGCAGTACTTC. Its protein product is CASSPLLYEQYF. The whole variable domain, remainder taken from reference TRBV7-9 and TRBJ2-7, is DTGVSQNPRHKITKRGQNVTFRCDPISEHNRLYWYRQTLGQGPEFLTYFQNEAQLEKSRLLSDRFSAERPKGSFSTLEIQRTEQGDSAMYLCASSPLLYEQYFGPGTRLTVT.

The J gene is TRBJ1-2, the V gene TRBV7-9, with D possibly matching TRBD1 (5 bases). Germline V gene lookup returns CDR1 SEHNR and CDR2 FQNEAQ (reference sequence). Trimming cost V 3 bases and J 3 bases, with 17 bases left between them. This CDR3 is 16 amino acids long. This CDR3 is CASSFTGTRAYYGYTF. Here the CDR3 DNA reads TGTGCCAGCAGCTTCACCGGGACCCGGGCATACTATGGCTACACCTTC.

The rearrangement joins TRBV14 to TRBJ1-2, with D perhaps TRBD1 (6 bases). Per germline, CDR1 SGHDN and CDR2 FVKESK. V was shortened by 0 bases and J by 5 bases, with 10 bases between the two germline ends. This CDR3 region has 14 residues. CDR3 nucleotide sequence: TGTGCCAGCAGCCAAGAAAGGACAGCTTATGGCTACACCTTC. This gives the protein CASSQERTAYGYTF.

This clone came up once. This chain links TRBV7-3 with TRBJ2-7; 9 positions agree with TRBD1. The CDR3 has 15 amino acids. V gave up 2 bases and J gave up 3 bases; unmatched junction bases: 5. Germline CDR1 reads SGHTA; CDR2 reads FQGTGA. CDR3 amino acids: CASSLGQGPSYEQYF. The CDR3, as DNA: TGTGCCAGCAGCTTAGGACAGGGGCCGAGCTACGAGCAGTACTTC.

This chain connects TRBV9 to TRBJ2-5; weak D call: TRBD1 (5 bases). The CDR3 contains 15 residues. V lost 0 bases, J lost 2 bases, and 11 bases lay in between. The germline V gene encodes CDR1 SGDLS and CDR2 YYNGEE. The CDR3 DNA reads TGTGCCAGCAGCGTAGGACAGAGACTGCAAGAGACCCAGTACTTC. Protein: CASSVGQRLQETQYF.

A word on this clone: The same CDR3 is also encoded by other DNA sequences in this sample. The CDR3 sequence is CASSLSSGANVLTF. The CDR3 bases are TGTGCCAGCAGCTTAAGCTCTGGGGCCAACGTCCTGACTTTC. The genes are TRBV7-3 and TRBJ2-6; D is ambiguous. Trimming removed 1 base at V and 0 bases at J, with 1 base between. This CDR3 is built from 14 residues. Germline assignment: CDR1 SGHTA and CDR2 FQGTGA.

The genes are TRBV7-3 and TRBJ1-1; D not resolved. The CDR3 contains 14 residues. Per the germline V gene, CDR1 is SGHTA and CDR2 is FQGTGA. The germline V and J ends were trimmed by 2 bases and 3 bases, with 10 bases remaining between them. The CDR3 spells CASSLLGGDTEAFF. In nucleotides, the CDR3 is TGTGCCAGCAGCTTACTCGGAGGCGACACTGAAGCTTTCTTT. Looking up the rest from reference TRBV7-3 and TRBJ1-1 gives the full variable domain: GAGVSQTPSNKVTEKGKYVELRCDPISGHTALYWYRQSLGQGPEFLIYFQGTGAADDSGLPNDRFFAVRPEGSVSTLKIQRTERGDSAVYLCASSLLGGDTEAFFGQGTRLTVV.

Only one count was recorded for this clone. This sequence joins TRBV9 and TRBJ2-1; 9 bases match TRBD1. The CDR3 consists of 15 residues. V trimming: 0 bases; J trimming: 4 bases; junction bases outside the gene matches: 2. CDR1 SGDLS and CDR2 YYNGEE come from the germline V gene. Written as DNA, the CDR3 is TGTGCCAGCAGCGTAGGACAGGGGGATTACAATGAGCAGTTCTTC. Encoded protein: CASSVGQGDYNEQFF.

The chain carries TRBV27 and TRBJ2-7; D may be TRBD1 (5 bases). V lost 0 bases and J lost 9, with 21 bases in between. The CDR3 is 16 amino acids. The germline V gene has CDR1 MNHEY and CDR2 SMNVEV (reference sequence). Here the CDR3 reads CASSLSKTSSTGGQYF. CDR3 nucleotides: TGTGCCAGCAGTTTATCGAAGACCTCGTCTACAGGTGGGCAGTACTTC.

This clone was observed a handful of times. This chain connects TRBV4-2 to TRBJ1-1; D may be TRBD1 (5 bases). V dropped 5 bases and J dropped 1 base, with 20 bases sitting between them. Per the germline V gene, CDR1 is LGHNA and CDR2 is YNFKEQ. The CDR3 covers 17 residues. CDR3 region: CASSALGPGHSNTEAFF. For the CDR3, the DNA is TGTGCCAGCAGCGCATTAGGCCCAGGACACTCGAACACTGAAGCTTTCTTT.

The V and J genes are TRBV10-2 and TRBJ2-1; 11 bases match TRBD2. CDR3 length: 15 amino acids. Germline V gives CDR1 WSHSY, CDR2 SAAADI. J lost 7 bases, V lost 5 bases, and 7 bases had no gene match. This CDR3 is CASSTSGSFLNEQFF. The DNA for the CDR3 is TGCGCCAGCAGTACTAGCGGGAGTTTTTTGAATGAGCAGTTCTTC.

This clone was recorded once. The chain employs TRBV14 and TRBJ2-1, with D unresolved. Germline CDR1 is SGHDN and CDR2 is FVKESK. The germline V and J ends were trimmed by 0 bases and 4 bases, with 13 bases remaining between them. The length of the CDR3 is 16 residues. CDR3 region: CASSQEPSSQYNEQFF. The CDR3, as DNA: TGTGCCAGCAGCCAAGAACCGTCCAGTCAATACAATGAGCAGTTCTTC.

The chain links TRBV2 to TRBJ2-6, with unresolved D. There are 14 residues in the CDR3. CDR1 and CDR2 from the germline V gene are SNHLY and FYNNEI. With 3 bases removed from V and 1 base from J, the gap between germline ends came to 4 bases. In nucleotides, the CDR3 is TGTGCCAGCAGTGACAGGTCTGGGGCCAACGTCCTGACTTTC. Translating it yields CASSDRSGANVLTF.

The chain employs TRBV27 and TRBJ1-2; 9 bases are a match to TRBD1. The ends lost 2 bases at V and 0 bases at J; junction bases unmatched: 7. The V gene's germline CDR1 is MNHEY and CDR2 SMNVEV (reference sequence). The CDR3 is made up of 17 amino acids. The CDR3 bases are TGTGCCAGCAGTTTAACCGGGACAGGGATCCCTAACTATGGCTACACCTTC. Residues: CASSLTGTGIPNYGYTF.

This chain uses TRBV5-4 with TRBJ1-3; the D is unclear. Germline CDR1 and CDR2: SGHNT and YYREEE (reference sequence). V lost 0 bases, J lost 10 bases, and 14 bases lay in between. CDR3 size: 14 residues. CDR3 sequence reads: CASSLGGRERTIYF. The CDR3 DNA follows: TGTGCCAGCAGCTTGGGTGGTAGGGAACGGACCATATATTTT. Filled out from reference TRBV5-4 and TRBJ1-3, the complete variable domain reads ETGVTQSPTHLIKTRGQQVTLRCSSQSGHNTVSWYQQALGQGPQFIFQYYREEENGRGNFPPRFSGLQFPNYSSELNVNALELDDSALYLCASSLGGRERTIYFGEGSWLTVV.

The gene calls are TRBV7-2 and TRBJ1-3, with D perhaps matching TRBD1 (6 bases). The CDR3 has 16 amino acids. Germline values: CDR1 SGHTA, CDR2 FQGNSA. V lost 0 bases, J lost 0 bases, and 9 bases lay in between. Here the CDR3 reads CASSLALQGSGNTIYF. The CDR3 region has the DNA TGTGCCAGCAGCTTAGCTTTACAGGGCTCTGGAAACACCATATATTTT.